The next 27 T cell receptor beta chains were all read from a single sample in a study of T cell responses to AZD1222 COVID-19 vaccine. Sequencing used immunoSEQ multiplex PCR; TCRdb keeps in-frame clones, though not all of them. This sample carries more than 80,000 clones, over 75% of them seen once, and the ten largest clones take 9.5% to 13%. Sequenced here: peripheral blood, sampled on day 0 of AZD1222 vaccination. These receptors were taken from an adult in good health.

The genes are TRBV27 and TRBJ2-7; 13 nucleotides line up with TRBD2. Trimming took 8 bases from V and 6 from J; bases not matched to a gene: 4. The germline V gene encodes CDR1 MNHEY and CDR2 SMNVEV (reference sequence). The CDR3 is 13 amino acids. CDR3 bases: TGTGCCAGCCAACTAGCGGGGGGGCCCGAGCAGTACTTC. It is translated as CASQLAGGPEQYF.

This chain connects TRBV6-4 to TRBJ2-1; 11 nucleotides align to TRBD2. The CDR3 runs to 16 residues. Per the germline V gene, CDR1 is MRHNA and CDR2 is SNTAGT. V trimming: 0 bases; J trimming: 9 bases; junction bases outside the gene matches: 7. CDR3 DNA sequence: TGTGCCAGCAGTGACTCGAGGGCTAGCGGGAGGCTTGAGCAGTTCTTC. It encodes CASSDSRASGRLEQFF.

The genes are TRBV28 and TRBJ1-4; tentatively, D is TRBD1 (6 bases). Germline V CDR1 and CDR2: MDHEN, SYDVKM. V was cut by 4 bases and J by 0 bases, with 18 bases left in between. This CDR3 comprises 18 residues. The CDR3 sequence is CASSSPTGGGSTNEKLFF. CDR3 in DNA: TGTGCCAGCAGTTCCCCGACAGGAGGAGGGTCAACTAATGAAAAACTGTTTTTT.

The chain recombines TRBV29-1 with TRBJ2-3; 12 bases are shared with TRBD2. Germline CDR1 reads SQVTM; CDR2 reads ANQGSEA. The CDR3 totals 14 residues. J was trimmed by 2 bases and V by 5 bases; bases with no gene match: 2. CDR3 nucleotide sequence: TGCAGCGTTCGGACTAGCGGGAACACAGATACGCAGTATTTT. Amino acids: CSVRTSGNTDTQYF.

This chain links TRBV30 with TRBJ1-6, with a weak D call TRBD1 (5 bases). Germline CDR1 and CDR2: GTSNPN and SVGIG (reference sequence). The CDR3 has 17 residues. The V end was cut by 0 bases, the J end by 6 bases, with 18 bases between. CDR3: CAWSVWRRGRGNSPLHF. The CDR3 region has the DNA TGTGCCTGGAGTGTTTGGCGGAGGGGACGGGGTAATTCACCCCTCCACTTT.

The V and J genes are TRBV5-4 and TRBJ1-1; the D gene is possibly TRBD1 (5 bases). The germline gives CDR1 SGHNT, CDR2 YYREEE (reference sequence). The CDR3 has 15 amino acids. The V end was cut by 4 bases, the J end by 5 bases, with 18 bases between. The CDR3 bases are TGTGCCAGCAGCGGGACCGCGGGGAGTCTGACTGAAGCTTTCTTT. Translating it yields CASSGTAGSLTEAFF.

The V call is TRBV28, the J call TRBJ2-7; D uncertain. CDR1 and CDR2 from the germline V gene are MDHEN and SYDVKM. The V end was cut by 3 bases, the J end by 4 bases, with 25 bases between. CDR3 size: 18 residues. CDR3 bases: TGTGCCAGCAGTTTTCACAAAGACGGAACAAGCTTTCCTTACGAGCAGTACTTC. It codes for CASSFHKDGTSFPYEQYF.

V is TRBV23-1 and J is TRBJ1-5; unclear D gene. TRBV23-1 is treated as an ORF (open reading frame) with a function not yet certain. This CDR3 is 16 amino acids long. The V end was cut by 2 bases, the J end by 2 bases, with 13 bases between. The CDR3 is CASSQGVVQGNQPQHF. The CDR3 DNA sequence: TGCGCCAGCAGTCAAGGTGTTGTCCAGGGCAATCAGCCCCAGCATTTT.

This rearrangement joins TRBV7-2 to TRBJ1-1; D is unclear. This CDR3 contains 14 residues. The germline V and J ends were trimmed by 5 bases and 1 base, with 11 bases remaining between them. The germline V gene encodes CDR1 SGHTA and CDR2 FQGNSA. DNA for the CDR3: TGTGCCAGCAGCCCAGGACCGCAGAACACTGAAGCTTTCTTT. It yields the protein CASSPGPQNTEAFF. Full variable domain (outside the CDR3, taken from reference TRBV7-2 and TRBJ1-1): GAGVSQSPSNKVTEKGKDVELRCDPISGHTALYWYRQSLGQGLEFLIYFQGNSAPDKSGLPSDRFSAERTGGSVSTLTIQRTQQEDSAVYLCASSPGPQNTEAFFGQGTRLTVV.

The chain couples TRBV2 to TRBJ2-5; D uncertain. Germline V CDR1 and CDR2: SNHLY, FYNNEI. Trimming cost V 4 bases and J 5 bases, with 14 bases left between them. The CDR3 is 14 residues long. CDR3: CASSARPVGETQYF. CDR3 in DNA: TGTGCCAGCAGTGCCCGCCCGGTTGGGGAGACCCAGTACTTC.

The rearrangement links TRBV3-1 (or the pseudogene TRBV3-2) to TRBJ2-5, with 9 nucleotides matching TRBD2. Germline CDR1 reads LGHDT; CDR2 reads YNNKEL (reference sequence). J lost 2 bases, V lost 5 bases, and 15 bases had no gene match. This CDR3 comprises 18 residues. CDR3 coding DNA: TGTGCCAGCAGCTCCTCTGGGTCTAGCGGGGCGTTTCAAGAGACCCAGTACTTC. It translates to CASSSSGSSGAFQETQYF.

This sequence joins TRBV18 and TRBJ2-7, with D perhaps matching TRBD2 (5 bases). Germline V CDR1 and CDR2: KGHSH, LQKENI. V gave up 2 bases and J gave up 5 bases, with 16 bases separating them. The CDR3 contains 15 residues. The CDR3 loop reads CASSPYHGVWNEQYF. The CDR3 DNA reads TGTGCCAGCTCACCATACCACGGGGTCTGGAACGAGCAGTACTTC.

The chain employs TRBV6-1 and TRBJ2-5; tentative D call: TRBD1 (6 bases). Trimming pared 3 bases from V and 1 base from J, leaving 9 bases between. Looked up from germline, CDR1 is MNHNS and CDR2 is SASEGT. CDR3 length: 14 residues. CDR3 coding DNA: TGTGCCAGCAGTGAGTGGACAGTCCAAGAGACCCAGTACTTC. This gives the protein CASSEWTVQETQYF.

V gene TRBV10-1 combines with J gene TRBJ2-3; 12 positions match TRBD2. Germline V lookup: CDR1 WNHNN, CDR2 SYGVQD (reference sequence). The CDR3 length is 16 residues. With V trimmed by 4 bases and J by 7 bases, 9 bases remained unmatched. The chain's CDR3 is CASSGGLAGDGYTQYF. The DNA for the CDR3 is TGCGCCAGCAGTGGGGGACTAGCGGGCGACGGATATACGCAGTATTTT.

The chain combines TRBV7-9 with TRBJ1-2; D is uncertain. The ends were cut back, 1 base at V and 8 bases at J, with 11 bases in the middle. The CDR3 is 13 residues long. Germline values: CDR1 SEHNR, CDR2 FQNEAQ (reference sequence). The CDR3 is CASSLGGPGGYTF. The DNA for the CDR3 is TGTGCCAGCAGCTTAGGAGGGCCGGGCGGCTACACCTTC.

This clone was detected once. The chain links TRBV29-1 to TRBJ1-1; D call uncertain. Trimming took off 4 bases at V and 2 bases at J, with 8 bases between the two ends. CDR3 size: 12 residues. Germline assignment: CDR1 SQVTM and CDR2 ANQGSEA. This CDR3 is CSVAHLNTEAFF. The DNA for the CDR3 is TGCAGCGTTGCCCACCTAAACACTGAAGCTTTCTTT.

This chain uses TRBV7-2 with TRBJ2-7; unclear D gene. CDR1 is SGHTA, CDR2 FQGNSA, per germline. Trimming pared 1 base from V and 0 bases from J, leaving 7 bases between. The CDR3 is 14 residues long. CDR3 amino acids: CASSLDYSSYEQYF. The CDR3 DNA reads TGTGCCAGCAGCTTAGACTATTCCTCCTACGAGCAGTACTTC.

CDR3: CASSLVAGQGVLLHF. The CDR3 nucleotides are TGTGCCAGCAGCTTAGTAGCGGGACAGGGTGTTCTCCTCCACTTT. The V gene is TRBV5-5, the J gene TRBJ1-6, with TRBD1 identical over 9 bases. The CDR3 runs to 15 residues. J was trimmed by 15 bases and V by 2 bases; bases with no gene match: 12. Germline CDR1 and CDR2: SGHKS and YYEKEE (reference sequence).

The chain has TRBV27 and TRBJ2-7, with 11 bases matching TRBD1. V dropped 10 bases and J dropped 4; count of bases not matched to a gene: 9. CDR1 is MNHEY and CDR2 is SMNVEV in the germline V gene (reference sequence). The CDR3 loop spans 14 amino acids. CDR3 nucleotide sequence: TGTGCCACCGGACGGGGACAGGGGGAATACGAGCAGTACTTC. It codes for CATGRGQGEYEQYF.

The genes are TRBV10-1 and TRBJ2-7; D is tentatively TRBD1 or TRBD2 (5 bases each). This CDR3 is 14 amino acids long. Germline assignment: CDR1 WNHNN and CDR2 SYGVQD (reference sequence). Trimming removed 3 bases at V and 3 bases at J, with 12 bases between. The CDR3 DNA reads as TGCGCCAGCAGTGATCGGGACGGATACTACGAGCAGTACTTC. It codes for CASSDRDGYYEQYF.

This clone was seen just once. This sequence joins TRBV5-4 and TRBJ2-5; TRBD1 is a possible D gene (5 bases). The CDR3 covers 16 residues. Trimming cost V 0 bases and J 1 base, with 13 bases left between them. Germline V lookup: CDR1 SGHNT, CDR2 YYREEE (reference sequence). The DNA of the CDR3 is TGTGCCAGCAGCTTGGTGGGCAGGGCCACCCAAGAGACCCAGTACTTC. Protein: CASSLVGRATQETQYF.

This sequence joins TRBV9 and TRBJ1-5; D might be TRBD1 (5 bases). The CDR3 runs to 14 residues. Germline V gene sequence: CDR1 SGDLS, CDR2 YYNGEE. Trimming shortened V by 4 bases and J by 8 bases, and 16 bases separated the two germline ends. The DNA of the CDR3 is TGTGCCAGCAGCACCGGGACGAGGGGTGAGCCCCAGCATTTT. Encoded protein: CASSTGTRGEPQHF.

The chain joins TRBV7-9 to TRBJ2-2; 7 nucleotides align to TRBD1. From germline, CDR1 is SEHNR and CDR2 FQNEAQ (reference sequence). The length of the CDR3 is 14 residues. V lost 9 bases to trimming and J lost 4 bases; unmatched junction nucleotides: 8. CDR3 amino acids: CARETGSGTGELFF. The CDR3 nucleotides are TGTGCCAGAGAGACAGGGTCGGGCACCGGGGAGCTGTTTTTT.

V and J are TRBV2 and TRBJ2-5, with 12 bases identical to TRBD2. The CDR3 runs to 14 residues. With 6 bases clipped from V and 2 bases from J, the junction kept 1 base outside the gene matches. Germline V gene data show CDR1 as SNHLY and CDR2 as FYNNEI. This CDR3 reads CASRGLAGQETQYF. The CDR3 bases are TGTGCCAGCAGGGGACTAGCGGGTCAAGAGACCCAGTACTTC.

This chain links TRBV11-2 with TRBJ1-6; D gene ambiguous. Germline V lookup: CDR1 SGHAT, CDR2 FQNNGV. The CDR3 extends over 13 amino acids. V lost 6 bases to trimming and J lost 0 bases, with 3 bases between them. CDR3 sequence (DNA): TGTGCCAGCAGAAGCTCCTATAATTCACCCCTCCACTTT. Protein product: CASRSSYNSPLHF.

This clone was seen only a few times. The chain links TRBV5-8 to TRBJ1-1, with TRBD1 as a possible D gene (5 bases). V gave up 4 bases and J gave up 1 base, with 8 bases separating them. Germline V gene data show CDR1 as SGHTS and CDR2 as YDEGEE. The CDR3 covers 13 residues. The CDR3 DNA sequence: TGTGCCAGCAGCGGGGGGGGGAACACTGAAGCTTTCTTT. Amino acid sequence: CASSGGGNTEAFF.

This clone was observed a handful of times. The chain combines TRBV5-4 with TRBJ1-2; D ambiguous. The CDR3 is 13 residues long. Germline CDR1 SGHNT, CDR2 YYREEE (reference sequence). With 0 bases removed from V and 8 bases from J, the gap between germline ends came to 11 bases. For the CDR3, the DNA is TGTGCCAGCAGCTTGGACAGCCGTTCCGGCTACACCTTC. It yields the protein CASSLDSRSGYTF.